The rows below give T cell receptor beta chains drawn from one sample of a study of regulatory T cells in long-lasting Graves disease. In TCRdb, the multiplex PCR reads were re-called with MiXCR into one record per CDR3 protein. The sample lists approximately 540,000 distinct CDR3 sequences; about 12% were seen once. The sample was also reused in another study, on T cells in Graves' hyperthyroidism and ophthalmopathy.

The sequenced sample was peripheral blood mononuclear cells (PBMCs), obtained at new diagnosis, from a patient treated with antithyroid drugs. Every receptor here comes from a woman in her thirties with Graves disease. The CDR3 runs from the conserved cysteine through the conserved F or W. Fields, in order: V gene, CDR3 protein.

V gene: TRBV15; CDR3 protein: CATSRHAYEQFF
V gene: TRBV2; CDR3 protein: CASSEARGLANEQFF
V gene: TRBV15; CDR3 protein: CATSRAAGRTADTQYF
V gene: TRBV18; CDR3 protein: CASSSSQGVRDQETQYF
V gene: TRBV28; CDR3 protein: CASSSAGASYNEQFF
V gene: TRBV7-8; CDR3 protein: CASSQAGLTNEKLFF
V gene: TRBV28; CDR3 protein: CASRDGGQGVPFYNSPLHF
V gene: TRBV29-1; CDR3 protein: CSAETGTSGYEQYF
V gene: TRBV24-1; CDR3 protein: CATSGGTGKAEAFF
V gene: TRBV28; CDR3 protein: CASSSFVEKPGLRKTGEQFF
V gene: TRBV7-8; CDR3 protein: CASSLGMAYEQYF
V gene: TRBV19; CDR3 protein: CASSIPGLGNTIYF
V gene: TRBV7-9; CDR3 protein: CASSLTGASTGELFF
V gene: TRBV12-3/TRBV12-4; CDR3 protein: CASSLRQANTEAFF
V gene: TRBV28; CDR3 protein: CASSLLTDTQYF
V gene: TRBV14; CDR3 protein: CASSQDRNQPQHF
V gene: TRBV9; CDR3 protein: CASRAHTDTQYF
V gene: TRBV7-8; CDR3 protein: CASSLAAGAVTYKQYF
V gene: TRBV29-1; CDR3 protein: CSVERGTSGRRTDTQYF
V gene: TRBV7-8; CDR3 protein: CASSLASPSSYNEQFF
V gene: TRBV5-1; CDR3 protein: CASSGVSYNEQFF
V gene: TRBV28; CDR3 protein: CASSLTSPDTQYF
V gene: TRBV3-1; CDR3 protein: CASSQGRGSDEQFF
V gene: TRBV6-5; CDR3 protein: CASSYRRGLAGGKSYEQYF
V gene: TRBV20-1; CDR3 protein: CSARRGDGSPLHF
V gene: TRBV10-3; CDR3 protein: CAIKGGMNTEAFF
V gene: TRBV7-3; CDR3 protein: CASSPQFRGDNEQFF
V gene: TRBV4-3; CDR3 protein: CASSHRDATGELFF
V gene: TRBV30; CDR3 protein: CAWTRQGLNEKLFF
V gene: TRBV6-5; CDR3 protein: CASSYASGYYNEQFF
V gene: TRBV11-2; CDR3 protein: CASSRNQLGTEAFF
V gene: TRBV4-1; CDR3 protein: CASSMAGPTEAFF
V gene: TRBV19; CDR3 protein: CASSILESDQPQHF
V gene: TRBV20-1; CDR3 protein: CSARQGYTQYF
V gene: TRBV10-3; CDR3 protein: CAISEGVFSGNTIYF
V gene: TRBV18; CDR3 protein: CASSPRAGTGGETQYF
V gene: TRBV7-3; CDR3 protein: CASSCPWSGRSYNEQFF
V gene: TRBV28; CDR3 protein: CASTLSGRAYEQYF
V gene: TRBV24-1; CDR3 protein: CATSDLQGSPGNTIYF
V gene: TRBV6-2/TRBV6-3; CDR3 protein: CAIGPTAGTSGRGSYNEQFF
V gene: TRBV25-1; CDR3 protein: CASSESGSSYEQYF
V gene: TRBV20-1; CDR3 protein: CSARGWGRQETQYF
V gene: TRBV7-2; CDR3 protein: CASRPRDRPYEQYF
V gene: TRBV6-2/TRBV6-3; CDR3 protein: CASRRQGARDTQYF
V gene: TRBV19; CDR3 protein: CASSIGQGLNTEAFF
V gene: TRBV7-2; CDR3 protein: CASSFSSSAHTDTQYF
V gene: TRBV5-1; CDR3 protein: CASSQSPGQGFSKNIQYF
V gene: TRBV27; CDR3 protein: CASSFLVGGLTTEAFF
V gene: TRBV5-1; CDR3 protein: CASSITSGSGGELFF
V gene: TRBV30; CDR3 protein: CAWSRQGPNEQFF
V gene: TRBV5-4; CDR3 protein: CASSYPLAGVGNEQYF
V gene: TRBV20-1; CDR3 protein: CSASPGTSGKVNTGELFF
V gene: TRBV7-9; CDR3 protein: CASFSQGARNEQFF